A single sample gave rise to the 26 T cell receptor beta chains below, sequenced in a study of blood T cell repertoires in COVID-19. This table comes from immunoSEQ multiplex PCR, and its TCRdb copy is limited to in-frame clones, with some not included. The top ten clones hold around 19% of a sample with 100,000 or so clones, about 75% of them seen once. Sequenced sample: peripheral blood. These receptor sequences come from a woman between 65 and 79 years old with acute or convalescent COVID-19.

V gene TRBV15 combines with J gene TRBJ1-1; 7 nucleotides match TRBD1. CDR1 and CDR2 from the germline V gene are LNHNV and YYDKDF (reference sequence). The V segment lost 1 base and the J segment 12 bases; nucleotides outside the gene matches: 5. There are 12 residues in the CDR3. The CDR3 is CATSRGRQGPFF. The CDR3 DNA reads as TGTGCCACCAGCAGAGGCAGACAGGGACCTTTCTTT.

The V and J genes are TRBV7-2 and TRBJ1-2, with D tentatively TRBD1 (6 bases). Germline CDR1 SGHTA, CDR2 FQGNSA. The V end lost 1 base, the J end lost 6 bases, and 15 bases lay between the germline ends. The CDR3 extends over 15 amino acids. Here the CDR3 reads CASSLELAGVNGYTF. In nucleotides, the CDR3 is TGTGCCAGCAGCTTAGAGTTGGCAGGGGTGAATGGCTACACCTTC.

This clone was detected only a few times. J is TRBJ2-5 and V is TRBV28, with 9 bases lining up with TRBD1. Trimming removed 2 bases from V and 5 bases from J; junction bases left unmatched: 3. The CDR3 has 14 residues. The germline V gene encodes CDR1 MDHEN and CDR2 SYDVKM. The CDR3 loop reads CASSLTGGWETQYF. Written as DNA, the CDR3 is TGTGCCAGCAGTTTAACAGGGGGCTGGGAGACCCAGTACTTC.

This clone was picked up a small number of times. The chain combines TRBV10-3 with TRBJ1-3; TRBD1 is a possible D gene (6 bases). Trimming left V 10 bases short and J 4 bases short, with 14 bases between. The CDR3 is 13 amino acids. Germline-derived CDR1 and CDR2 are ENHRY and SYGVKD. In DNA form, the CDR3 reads TGTGCCACCCTCCGGGACACAGGAAACACCATATATTTT. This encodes CATLRDTGNTIYF.

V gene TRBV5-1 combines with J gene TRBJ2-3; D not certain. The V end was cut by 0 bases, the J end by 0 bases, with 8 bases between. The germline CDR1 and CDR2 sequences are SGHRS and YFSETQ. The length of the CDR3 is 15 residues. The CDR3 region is CASSLVTFSTDTQYF. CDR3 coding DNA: TGCGCCAGCAGCTTGGTAACATTCAGCACAGATACGCAGTATTTT.

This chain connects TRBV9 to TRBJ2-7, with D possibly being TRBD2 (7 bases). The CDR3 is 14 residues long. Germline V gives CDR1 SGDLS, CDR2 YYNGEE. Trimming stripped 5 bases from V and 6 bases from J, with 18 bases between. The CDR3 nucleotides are TGTGCCAGCAGTCCACGGGGAGGGGGAGGCGAGCAGTACTTC. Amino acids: CASSPRGGGGEQYF.

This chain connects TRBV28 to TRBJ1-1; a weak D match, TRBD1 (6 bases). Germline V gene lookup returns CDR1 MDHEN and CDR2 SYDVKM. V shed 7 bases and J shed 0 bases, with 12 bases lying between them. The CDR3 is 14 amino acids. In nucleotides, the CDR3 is TGTGCCAGCACTCAGACAGGACTGAACACTGAAGCTTTCTTT. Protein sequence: CASTQTGLNTEAFF. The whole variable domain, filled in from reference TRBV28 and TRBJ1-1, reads DVKVTQSSRYLVKRTGEKVFLECVQDMDHENMFWYRQDPGLGLRLIYFSYDVKMKEKGDIPEGYSVSREKKERFSLILESASTNQTSMYLCASTQTGLNTEAFFGQGTRLTVV.

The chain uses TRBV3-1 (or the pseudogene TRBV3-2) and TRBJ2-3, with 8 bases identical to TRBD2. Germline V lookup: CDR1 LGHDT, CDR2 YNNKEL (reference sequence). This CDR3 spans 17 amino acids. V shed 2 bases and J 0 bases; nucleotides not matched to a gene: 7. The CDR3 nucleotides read TGTGCCAGCAGCCAATCCCCCCCGGGGGGGAGCACAGATACGCAGTATTTT. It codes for CASSQSPPGGSTDTQYF.

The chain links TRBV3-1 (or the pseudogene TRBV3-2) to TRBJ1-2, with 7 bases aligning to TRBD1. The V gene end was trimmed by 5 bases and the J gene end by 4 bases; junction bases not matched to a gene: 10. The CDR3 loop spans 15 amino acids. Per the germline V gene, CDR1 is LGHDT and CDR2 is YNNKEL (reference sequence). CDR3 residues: CASSSTTGTPYGYTF. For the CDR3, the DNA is TGTGCCAGCAGCTCCACGACAGGGACTCCCTATGGCTACACCTTC.

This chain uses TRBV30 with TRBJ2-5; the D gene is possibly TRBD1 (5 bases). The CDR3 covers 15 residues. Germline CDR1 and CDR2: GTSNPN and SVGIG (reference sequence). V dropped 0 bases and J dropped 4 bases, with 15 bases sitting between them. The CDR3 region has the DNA TGTGCCTGGAGTGTATCTTTCGGGCAGGGAGAGACCCAGTACTTC. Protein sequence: CAWSVSFGQGETQYF.

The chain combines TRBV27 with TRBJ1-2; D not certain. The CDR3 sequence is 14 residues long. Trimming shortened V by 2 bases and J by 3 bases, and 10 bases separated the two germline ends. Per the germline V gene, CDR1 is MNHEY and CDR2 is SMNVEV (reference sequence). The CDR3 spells CASSLGRRDYGYTF. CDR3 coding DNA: TGTGCCAGCAGTTTAGGCCGCCGGGACTATGGCTACACCTTC.

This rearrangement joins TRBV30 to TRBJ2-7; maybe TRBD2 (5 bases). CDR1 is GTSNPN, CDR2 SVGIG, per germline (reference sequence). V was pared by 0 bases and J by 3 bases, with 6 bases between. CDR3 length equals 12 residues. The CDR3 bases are TGTGCCTGGAGTGTAAGCGGCTACGAGCAGTACTTC. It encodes CAWSVSGYEQYF.

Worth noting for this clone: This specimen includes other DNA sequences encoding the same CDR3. CDR3 coding DNA: TGTGCCAGCAGCCGAGGTGGTACGTACAATGAGCAGTTCTTC. This gives the protein CASSRGGTYNEQFF. V gene TRBV7-9 combines with J gene TRBJ2-1; D remains unclear. Trimming took off 5 bases at V and 4 bases at J, with 12 bases between the two ends. Germline CDR1 and CDR2: SEHNR and FQNEAQ (reference sequence). The CDR3 totals 14 residues.

The CDR3, as DNA: TGTGCCTGGAGTCTGACAGGAACCAAAAACATTCAGTACTTC. Its protein product is CAWSLTGTKNIQYF. The chain uses TRBV30 and TRBJ2-4; D might be TRBD1 (6 bases). This CDR3 has 14 residues. With 2 bases removed from V and 2 bases from J, the gap between germline ends came to 10 bases. Per germline, CDR1 GTSNPN and CDR2 SVGIG (reference sequence).

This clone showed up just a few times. For the CDR3, the DNA is TGTGCCAGCAGCCCAGGACAGTTCTACGAGCAGTACTTC. Amino acids: CASSPGQFYEQYF. The chain combines TRBV11-3 with TRBJ2-7; maybe TRBD1 (6 bases). Per the germline V gene, CDR1 is SGHNT and CDR2 is YENEEA. The germline V and J ends were trimmed by 5 bases and 3 bases, with 11 bases remaining between them. The CDR3 covers 13 residues.

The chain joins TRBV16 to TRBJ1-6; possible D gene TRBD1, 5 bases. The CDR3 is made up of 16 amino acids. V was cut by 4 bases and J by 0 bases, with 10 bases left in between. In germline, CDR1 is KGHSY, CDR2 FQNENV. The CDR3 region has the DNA TGTGCCAGCAGCCTTACGACAGTCTCCTATAATTCACCCCTCCACTTT. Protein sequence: CASSLTTVSYNSPLHF.

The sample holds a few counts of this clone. The CDR3: CASSRGALAGTEAFF. Here the CDR3 DNA reads TGTGCCAGCAGCCGCGGGGCCCTAGCCGGCACTGAAGCTTTCTTT. The rearrangement joins TRBV3-1 (or the pseudogene TRBV3-2) to TRBJ1-1; D may be TRBD1 (5 bases). V gave up 4 bases and J gave up 4 bases, with 16 bases separating them. Germline assignment: CDR1 LGHDT and CDR2 YNNKEL (reference sequence). The CDR3 totals 15 residues.

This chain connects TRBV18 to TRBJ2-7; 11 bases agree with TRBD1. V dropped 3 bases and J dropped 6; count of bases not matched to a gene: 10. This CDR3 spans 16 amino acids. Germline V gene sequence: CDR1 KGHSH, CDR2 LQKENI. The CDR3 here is CASSPDRGLRKVEQYF. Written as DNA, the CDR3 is TGTGCCAGCTCACCGGACAGGGGGCTACGAAAGGTCGAGCAGTACTTC.

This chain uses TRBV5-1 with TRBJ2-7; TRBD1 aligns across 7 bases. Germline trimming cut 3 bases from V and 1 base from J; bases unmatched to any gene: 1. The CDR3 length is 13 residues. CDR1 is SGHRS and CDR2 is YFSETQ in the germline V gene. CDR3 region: CASSSGQSYEQYF. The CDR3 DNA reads TGCGCCAGCAGCTCGGGACAGTCCTACGAGCAGTACTTC.

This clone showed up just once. This chain's CDR3 is CSVVGGAGGANVLTF. The CDR3 region has the DNA TGCAGCGTTGTTGGGGGCGCGGGTGGGGCCAACGTCCTGACTTTC. The V and J genes are TRBV29-1 and TRBJ2-6; a weak D match, TRBD1 (6 bases). Germline V lookup: CDR1 SQVTM, CDR2 ANQGSEA. CDR3 size: 15 residues. Deletions cut 4 bases from V and 3 bases from J, with 13 bases between.

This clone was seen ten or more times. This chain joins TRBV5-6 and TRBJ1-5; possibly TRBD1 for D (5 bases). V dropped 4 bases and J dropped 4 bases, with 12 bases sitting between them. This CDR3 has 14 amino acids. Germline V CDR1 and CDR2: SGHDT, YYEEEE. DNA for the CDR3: TGTGCCAGCAGCCCAATGGGGGGGAATCAGCCCCAGCATTTT. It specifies CASSPMGGNQPQHF. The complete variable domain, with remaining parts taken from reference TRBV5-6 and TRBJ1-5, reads DAGVTQSPTHLIKTRGQQVTLRCSPKSGHDTVSWYQQALGQGPQFIFQYYEEEERQRGNFPDRFSGHQFPNYSSELNVNALLLGDSALYLCASSPMGGNQPQHFGDGTRLSIL.

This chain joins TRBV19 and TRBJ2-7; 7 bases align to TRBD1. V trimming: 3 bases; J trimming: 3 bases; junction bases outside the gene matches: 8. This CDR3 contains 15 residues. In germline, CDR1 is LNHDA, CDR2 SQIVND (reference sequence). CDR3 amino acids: CASSIRDRDHYEQYF. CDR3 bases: TGTGCCAGTAGTATCCGAGACAGGGACCACTACGAGCAGTACTTC.

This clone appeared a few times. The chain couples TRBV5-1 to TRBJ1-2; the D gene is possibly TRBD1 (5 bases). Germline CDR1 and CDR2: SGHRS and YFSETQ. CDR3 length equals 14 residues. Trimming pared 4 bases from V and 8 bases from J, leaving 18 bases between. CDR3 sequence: CASSTQDTRSGYTF. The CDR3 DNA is TGCGCCAGCAGCACCCAGGACACCAGGTCCGGCTACACCTTC.

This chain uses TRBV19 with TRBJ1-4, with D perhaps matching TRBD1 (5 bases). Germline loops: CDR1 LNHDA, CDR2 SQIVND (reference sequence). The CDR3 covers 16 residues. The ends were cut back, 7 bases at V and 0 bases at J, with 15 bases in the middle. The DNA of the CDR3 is TGTGCCAGTAAAAGGGCGGCAGGGTCAACTAATGAAAAACTGTTTTTT. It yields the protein CASKRAAGSTNEKLFF.

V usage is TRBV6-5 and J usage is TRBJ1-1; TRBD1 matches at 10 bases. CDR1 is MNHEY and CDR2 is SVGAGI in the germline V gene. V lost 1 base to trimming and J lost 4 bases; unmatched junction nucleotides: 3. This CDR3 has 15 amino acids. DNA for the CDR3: TGTGCCAGCAGTTACTGGACAGGGGGTAGCACTGAAGCTTTCTTT. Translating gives CASSYWTGGSTEAFF.

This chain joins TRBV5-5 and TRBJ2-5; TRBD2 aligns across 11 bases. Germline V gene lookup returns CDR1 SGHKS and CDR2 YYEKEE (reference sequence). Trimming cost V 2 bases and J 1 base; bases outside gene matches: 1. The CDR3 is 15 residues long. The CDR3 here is CASSFSGGAQETQYF. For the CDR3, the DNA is TGTGCCAGCAGCTTTAGCGGGGGGGCCCAAGAGACCCAGTACTTC.